This T cell receptor (beta chain) was sequenced in a study of CD8 T cells in ankylosing spondylitis (TCRdb year 2017). Regarding the study in general: The study profiled T cell receptor beta repertoires in healthy donors and ankylosing spondylitis patients to find disease-linked TCR variants. The full study cohort was made up of roughly 25 ankylosing spondylitis patients and fewer than 120 healthy donors. Peripheral blood was sampled, and synovial fluid was additionally collected from ankylosing spondylitis patients. Study-level results and caveats: A TCR beta motif of 7 or 8 highly homologous amino acid variants appeared characteristic of blood from ankylosing spondylitis patients. Some TCR beta motif variants had previously been reported in synovial fluid and blood of reactive arthritis patients, which suggested common disease-initiation mechanisms. The disease-linked clones showed a CD8+ phenotype and occurred at relatively low frequencies in peripheral blood. Significant enrichment of the disease-linked clones was reported in matched synovial fluid samples from ankylosing spondylitis patients.

This clonotype was recorded many times. Its antigen is unknown. Per-base quality was not reported, and no clone a single base away is much larger than it. Synovial fluid samples and blood samples obtained from the same ankylosing spondylitis patients were matched. From the germline V gene (reference sequence), CDR1 is GTSNPN and CDR2 is SVGIG. After removal of 6 bases from V and 2 bases from J, the junction retains 4 bases not matched to a gene. Counted from cysteine to phenylalanine, this CDR3 has 13 amino acids. Of all the DNA, just the CDR3 is kept, 39 bases in frame from base 1. Sequencing instrument: Illumina HiSeq 2500. TCR beta libraries were prepared by quantitative 5'-RACE with molecular barcodes. The original methods were these. A new computational method based on a probabilistic model of VDJ rearrangement was used to identify disease-linked TCR variants. TCRdb itself trimmed the public reads at Q25 with fastp, ran MiXCR and retained productive beta chains. Rows are unified per CDR3 protein, each entry keeping the most common DNA and genes. TCRdb's processing, not the study's, gives the V and J calls here. The sample data list about 66,000 distinct CDR3 sequences, and about 6% of these were observed just once. Of the sample, around 5.3% is held by the ten largest clones.

Sequencing was performed on synovial fluid, either unsorted or a sorted T cell fraction (not recorded which). This TCR derives from a male donor with ankylosing spondylitis. Recombination connected TRBV30 to TRBJ1-2, with 9 bases matching TRBD1. The CDR3 loop reads CACTGTGNYGYTF. The bases read TGTGCCTGTACCGGGACAGGGAACTATGGCTACACCTTC. Here the CDR3 is joined to the reference TRBV30 and TRBJ1-2 genes, and the full variable domain is: SQTIHQWPATLVQPVGSPLSLECTVEGTSNPNLYWYRQAAGRGLQLLFYSVGIGQISSEVPQNLSASRPQDRQFILSSKKLLLSDSGFYLCACTGTGNYGYTFGSGTRLTVV.